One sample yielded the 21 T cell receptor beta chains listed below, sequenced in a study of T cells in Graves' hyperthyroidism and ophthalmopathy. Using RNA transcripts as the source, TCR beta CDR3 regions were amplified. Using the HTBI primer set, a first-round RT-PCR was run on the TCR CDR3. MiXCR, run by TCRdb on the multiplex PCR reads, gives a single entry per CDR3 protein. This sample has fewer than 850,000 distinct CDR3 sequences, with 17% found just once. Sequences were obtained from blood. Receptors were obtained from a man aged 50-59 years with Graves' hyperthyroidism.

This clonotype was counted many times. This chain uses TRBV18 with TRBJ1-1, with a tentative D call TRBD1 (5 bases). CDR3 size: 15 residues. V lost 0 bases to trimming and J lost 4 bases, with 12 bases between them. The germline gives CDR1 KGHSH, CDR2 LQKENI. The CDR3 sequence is CASSPPARVATEAFF. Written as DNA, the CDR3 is TGTGCCAGCTCACCACCGGCCAGGGTGGCCACTGAAGCTTTCTTT.

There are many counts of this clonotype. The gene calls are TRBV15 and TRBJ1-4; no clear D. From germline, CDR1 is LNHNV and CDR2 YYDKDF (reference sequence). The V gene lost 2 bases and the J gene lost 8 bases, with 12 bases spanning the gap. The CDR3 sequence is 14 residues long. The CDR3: CATSRPFSGEKLFF. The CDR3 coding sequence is TGTGCCACCAGCAGACCCTTCAGTGGGGAAAAACTGTTTTTT. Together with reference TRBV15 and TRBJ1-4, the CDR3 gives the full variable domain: DAMVIQNPRYQVTQFGKPVTLSCSQTLNHNVMYWYQQKSSQAPKLLFHYYDKDFNNEADTPDNFQSRRPNTSFCFLDIRSPGLGDTAMYLCATSRPFSGEKLFFGSGTQLSVL.

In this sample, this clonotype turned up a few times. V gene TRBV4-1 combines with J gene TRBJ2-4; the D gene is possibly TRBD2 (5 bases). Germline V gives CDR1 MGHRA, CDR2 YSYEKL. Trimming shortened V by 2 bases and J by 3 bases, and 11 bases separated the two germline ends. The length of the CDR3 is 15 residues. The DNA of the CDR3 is TGCGCCAGCAGCCAACCTACTAGGGTCAAAAACATTCAGTACTTC. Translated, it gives CASSQPTRVKNIQYF.

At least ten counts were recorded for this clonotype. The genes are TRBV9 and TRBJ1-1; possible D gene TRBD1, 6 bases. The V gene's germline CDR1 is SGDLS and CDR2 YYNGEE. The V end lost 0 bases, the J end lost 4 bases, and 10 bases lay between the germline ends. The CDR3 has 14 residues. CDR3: CASSVAGVGTEAFF. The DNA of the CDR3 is TGTGCCAGCAGCGTAGCAGGGGTAGGCACTGAAGCTTTCTTT. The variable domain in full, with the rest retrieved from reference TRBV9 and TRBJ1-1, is DSGVTQTPKHLITATGQRVTLRCSPRSGDLSVYWYQQSLDQGLQFLIQYYNGEERAKGNILERFSAQQFPDLHSELNLSSLELGDSALYFCASSVAGVGTEAFFGQGTRLTVV.

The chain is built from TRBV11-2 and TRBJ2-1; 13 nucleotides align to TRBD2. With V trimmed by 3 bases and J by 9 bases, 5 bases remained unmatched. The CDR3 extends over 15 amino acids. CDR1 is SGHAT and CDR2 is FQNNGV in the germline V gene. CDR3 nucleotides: TGTGCCAGCAGCTTTGGACTAGCGGGAGCAAGTGAGCAGTTCTTC. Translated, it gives CASSFGLAGASEQFF.

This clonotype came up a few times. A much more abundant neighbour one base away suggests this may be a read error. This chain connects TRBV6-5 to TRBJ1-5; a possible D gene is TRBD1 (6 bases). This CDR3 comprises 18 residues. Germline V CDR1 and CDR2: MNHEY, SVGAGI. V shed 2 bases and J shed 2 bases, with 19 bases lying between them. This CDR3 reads CASSYPTGRSGGNQPQHF. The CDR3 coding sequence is TGTGCCAGCAGTTACCCCACAGGGAGGAGTGGAGGCAATCAGCCCCAGCATTTT.

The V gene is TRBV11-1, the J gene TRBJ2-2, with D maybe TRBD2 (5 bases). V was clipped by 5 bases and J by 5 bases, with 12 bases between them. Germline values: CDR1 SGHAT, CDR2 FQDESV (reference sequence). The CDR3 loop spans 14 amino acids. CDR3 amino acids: CASSGKRVTGELFF. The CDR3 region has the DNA TGTGCCAGCAGCGGGAAGAGGGTTACCGGGGAGCTGTTTTTT. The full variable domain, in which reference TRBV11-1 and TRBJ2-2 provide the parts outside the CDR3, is EAEVAQSPRYKITEKSQAVAFWCDPISGHATLYWYRQILGQGPELLVQFQDESVVDDSQLPKDRFSAERLKGVDSTLKIQPAELGDSAMYLCASSGKRVTGELFFGEGSRLTVL.

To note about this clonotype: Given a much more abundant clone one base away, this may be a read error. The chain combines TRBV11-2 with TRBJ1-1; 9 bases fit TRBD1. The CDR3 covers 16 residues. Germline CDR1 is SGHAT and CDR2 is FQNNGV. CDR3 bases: TGTGCCAGCAGCTGGGGACAGGGAGGCTGGAACACTGAAGCTTTGTTT. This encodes CASSWGQGGWNTEALF.

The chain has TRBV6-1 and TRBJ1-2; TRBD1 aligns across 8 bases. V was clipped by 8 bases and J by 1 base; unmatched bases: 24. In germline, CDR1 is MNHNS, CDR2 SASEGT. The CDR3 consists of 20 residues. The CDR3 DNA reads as TGTGCCAGCCATGCAAGTCTATCGGACAGGGAATTTATTAATAACTATGGCTACACCTTC. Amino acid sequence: CASHASLSDREFINNYGYTF.

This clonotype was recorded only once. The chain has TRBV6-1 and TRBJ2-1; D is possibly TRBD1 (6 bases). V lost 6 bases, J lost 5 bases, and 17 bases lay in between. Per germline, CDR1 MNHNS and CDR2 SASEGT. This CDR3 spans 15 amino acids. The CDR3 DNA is TGTGCCAGCAGGCACAGGGATTTTCAGGACAATGAGCAGTTCTTC. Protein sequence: CASRHRDFQDNEQFF.

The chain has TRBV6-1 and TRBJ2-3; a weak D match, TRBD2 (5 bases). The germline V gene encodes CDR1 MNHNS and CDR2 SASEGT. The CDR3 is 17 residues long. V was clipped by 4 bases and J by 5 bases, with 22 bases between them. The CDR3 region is CASSVSSSIARVDTQYF. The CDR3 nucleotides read TGTGCCAGCAGTGTATCTAGTTCTATAGCGCGAGTAGATACGCAGTATTTT.

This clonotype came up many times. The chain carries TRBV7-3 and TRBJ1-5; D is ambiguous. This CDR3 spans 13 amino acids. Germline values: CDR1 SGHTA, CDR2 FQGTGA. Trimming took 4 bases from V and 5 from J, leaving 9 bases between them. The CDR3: CASSSQADQPQHF. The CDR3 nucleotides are TGTGCCAGCAGCTCTCAAGCAGATCAGCCCCAGCATTTT.

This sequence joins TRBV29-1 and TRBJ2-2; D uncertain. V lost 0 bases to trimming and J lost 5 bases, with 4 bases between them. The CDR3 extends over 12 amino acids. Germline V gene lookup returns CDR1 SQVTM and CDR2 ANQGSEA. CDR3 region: CSVEEVTGELFF. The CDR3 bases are TGCAGCGTTGAAGAGGTAACCGGGGAGCTGTTTTTT.

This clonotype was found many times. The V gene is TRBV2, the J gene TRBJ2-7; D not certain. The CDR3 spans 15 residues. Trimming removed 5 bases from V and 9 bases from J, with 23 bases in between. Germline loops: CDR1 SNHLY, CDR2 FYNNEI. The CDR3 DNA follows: TGTGCCAGCAGTAGTGAAGAGACGGTAAGATTGCGGCAGTACTTC. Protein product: CASSSEETVRLRQYF.

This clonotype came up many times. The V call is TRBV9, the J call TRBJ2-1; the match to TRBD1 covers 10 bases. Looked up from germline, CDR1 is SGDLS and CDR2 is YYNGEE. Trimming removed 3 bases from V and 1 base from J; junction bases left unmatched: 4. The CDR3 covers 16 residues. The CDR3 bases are TGTGCCAGCAGCGCCCGGACAGGGGGATCCTACAATGAGCAGTTCTTC. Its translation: CASSARTGGSYNEQFF.

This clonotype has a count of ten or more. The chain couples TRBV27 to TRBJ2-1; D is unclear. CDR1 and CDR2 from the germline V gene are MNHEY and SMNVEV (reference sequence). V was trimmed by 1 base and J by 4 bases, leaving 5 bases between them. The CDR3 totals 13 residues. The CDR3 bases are TGTGCCAGCAGTTTATTAGGATACAATGAGCAGTTCTTC. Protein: CASSLLGYNEQFF.

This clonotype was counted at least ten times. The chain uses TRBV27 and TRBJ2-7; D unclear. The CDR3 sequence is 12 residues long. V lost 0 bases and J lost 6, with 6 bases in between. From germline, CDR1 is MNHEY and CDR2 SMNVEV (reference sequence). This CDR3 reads CASSLSGSEQYF. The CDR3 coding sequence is TGTGCCAGCAGTTTATCAGGGTCCGAGCAGTACTTC.

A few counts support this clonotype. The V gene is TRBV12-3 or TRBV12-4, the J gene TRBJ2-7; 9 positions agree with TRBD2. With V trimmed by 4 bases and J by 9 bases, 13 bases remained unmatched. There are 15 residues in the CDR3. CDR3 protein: CASSYRTSAKEGQYF. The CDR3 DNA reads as TGTGCCAGCAGTTACAGGACTAGCGCCAAAGAGGGGCAGTACTTC.

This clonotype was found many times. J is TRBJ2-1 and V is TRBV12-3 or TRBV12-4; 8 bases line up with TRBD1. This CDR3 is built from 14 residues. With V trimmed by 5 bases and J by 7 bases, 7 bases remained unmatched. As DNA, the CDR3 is TGTGCCAGCAGTGCCCGGACAGGGCCAAATGAGCAGTTCTTC. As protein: CASSARTGPNEQFF.

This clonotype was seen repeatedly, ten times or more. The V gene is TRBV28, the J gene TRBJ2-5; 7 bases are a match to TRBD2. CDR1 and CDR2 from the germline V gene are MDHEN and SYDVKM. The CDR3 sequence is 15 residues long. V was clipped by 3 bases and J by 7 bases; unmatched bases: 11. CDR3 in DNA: TGTGCCAGCAGTTTTCGGCCAACCCCGGGAGGGACCCAGTACTTC. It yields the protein CASSFRPTPGGTQYF.

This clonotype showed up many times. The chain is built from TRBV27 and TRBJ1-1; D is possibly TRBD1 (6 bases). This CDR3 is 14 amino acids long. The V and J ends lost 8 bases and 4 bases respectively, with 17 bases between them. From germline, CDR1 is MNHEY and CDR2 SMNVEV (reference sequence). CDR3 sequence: CASAFKGHTTEAFF. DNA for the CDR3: TGTGCCAGCGCGTTTAAGGGACATACCACTGAAGCTTTCTTT.